This is a list of T cell receptor beta chains from one sample in a study of T-cell reconstitution after alpha-beta-depleted transplantation in children. MiXCR, applied by TCRdb to the PCR reads, yields one record per CDR3 protein. This table holds about 98,000 distinct CDR3 sequences, 23% found once. Sequenced here: PBMCs, sampled before TCRalphabeta/CD19-depleted stem cell transplant. The receptors originated from a boy younger than 10 with acute lymphoblastic leukemia, due to receive a stem cell transplant. CDR3s include the opening cysteine and the closing phenylalanine or tryptophan. The order of the fields is CDR3 DNA, CDR3 protein, D gene, J gene, V gene, clone size. The D gene is left open where the match is weak. Some rows mark clone size as missing; the rest say once, few, many or name a class of expanded clone.

TGTGCCAGCAGCTTTTCCAGGGCGGCCTACGAGCAGTACTTC	CASSFSRAAYEQYF	-	TRBJ2-7	TRBV7-8	few
TGCGCCAGCAGCCAAGTCGACTTGATATCCTACAATGAGCAGTTCTTC	CASSQVDLISYNEQFF	-	TRBJ2-1	TRBV4-1	few
TGTGCCAGCAGCTTATCTGGGACTAGCGGGGAGCAGTTCTTC	CASSLSGTSGEQFF	TRBD2	TRBJ2-1	TRBV7-2	-
TGTGCCAGCAGCTTCCTAATTGGGACCCCAGCGTCTACGCCCTACGAGCAGTACTTC	CASSFLIGTPASTPYEQYF	-	TRBJ2-7	TRBV11-2	-
TGTGCCAGTAGTCCAGCTCGGGATTTCACCGGGGAGCTGTTTTTT	CASSPARDFTGELFF	-	TRBJ2-2	TRBV19	few
TGCAGTGGTAACGGTGAGGCGGGAGGGCCTCAGGAGACCCAGTACTTC	CSGNGEAGGPQETQYF	TRBD2	TRBJ2-5	TRBV20-1	many
TGCAGTGCTAGATCCCTGTCCCATTCGGTGCAGACCCAGTACTTC	CSARSLSHSVQTQYF	-	TRBJ2-5	TRBV20-1	-
TGCAGTACTAGAGCTTCGGGACGGACCAACGAGCAGTACTTC	CSTRASGRTNEQYF	-	TRBJ2-7	TRBV20-1	-
TGTGCCAGCAGCCGACAGGGAAATTACGAGCAGTACTTC	CASSRQGNYEQYF	TRBD1	TRBJ2-7	TRBV5-5	once
TGCGCCAGCCGCCCCACGGGTAGCGGAACCACCGGGGAGCTGTTTTTT	CASRPTGSGTTGELFF	-	TRBJ2-2	TRBV5-1	few
TGTGCCAGCAGCTATTGGAATGAAAAACTGTTTTTT	CASSYWNEKLFF	-	TRBJ1-4	TRBV5-6	many
TGTGCCAGCAGCCCTCGGGGCTCGTCAGCCAAAAACATTCAGTACTTC	CASSPRGSSAKNIQYF	-	TRBJ2-4	TRBV3-1	-
TGTGTTGTTGGACCGAGCTCCTACGAGCAGTACTTC	CVVGPSSYEQYF	-	TRBJ2-7	TRBV28	few
TGTGCCAGCAGAAACCCTTCATTCGGGCAGTACTTC	CASRNPSFGQYF	-	TRBJ2-7	TRBV28	-
TGTGCCAGCAGCCCCCAGGCTTCCTCCTATAATTCACCCCTCCACTTT	CASSPQASSYNSPLHF	-	TRBJ1-6	TRBV11-2	few